The rows below give T cell receptor beta chains drawn from one sample of a study of beta chain features in type 1 diabetes. Repertoires were generated with immunoSEQ multiplex PCR, while TCRdb's copy carries only in-frame clones and drops some. The sample carries about 22,000 clones, about 50% recorded once. The specimen sequenced was stem cell memory CD4+ T cells from blood. The receptors come from a man aged 18 to 29 with type 1 diabetes. CDR3s include the opening cysteine and the closing phenylalanine or tryptophan. Fields, in order: D gene, J gene, V gene, CDR3 length, clone size, CDR3 protein, CDR3 DNA. D genes are given only for firm matches. The listing skips clone size in some rows; elsewhere it reads once, few, many or a size class.

>.|TRBJ2-5|TRBV28|13|.
CASSRQIQETQYF
TGTGCCAGCAGTCGACAGATACAAGAGACCCAGTACTTC
>.|TRBJ1-5|TRBV30|13|.
CAWTDGDGRPQHF
TGTGCCTGGACGGACGGGGATGGAAGGCCCCAGCATTTT
>.|TRBJ1-5|TRBV28|14|few
CASSSPADKQPQHF
TGTGCCAGCAGTTCTCCCGCGGACAAGCAGCCCCAGCATTTT
>TRBD1|TRBJ1-1|TRBV6-5|15|.
CASSYRGGANTEAFF
TGTGCCAGCAGTTACCGAGGGGGCGCGAACACTGAAGCTTTCTTT
>TRBD2|TRBJ2-1|TRBV4-1|17|.
CASRQLRLADSYNEQFF
TGCGCCAGCAGACAACTTCGACTAGCGGACTCCTACAATGAGCAGTTCTTC
>TRBD2|TRBJ2-5|TRBV28|13|.
CASRRGGIETQYF
TGTGCCAGCAGACGGGGGGGAATAGAGACCCAGTACTTC
>TRBD1|TRBJ2-7|TRBV13|14|few
CASSFRTGLYEQYF
TGTGCCAGCAGCTTCAGGACAGGTCTCTACGAGCAGTACTTC
>TRBD1|TRBJ2-5|TRBV2|14|.
CASKPTGGGKTQYF
TGTGCCAGCAAACCGACAGGGGGAGGAAAGACCCAGTACTTC
>TRBD1|TRBJ2-1|TRBV18|13|few
CASSLGQGNEQFF
TGTGCCAGCTCACTCGGACAGGGCAATGAGCAGTTCTTC
>TRBD2|TRBJ2-5|TRBV10-3|14|.
CAISEYKSGGAQYF
TGTGCCATCAGTGAATATAAGTCCGGGGGGGCCCAGTACTTC
>.|TRBJ2-3|TRBV18|15|.
CASSPPSRSTDTQYF
TGTGCCAGCTCACCGCCTAGCAGATCCACAGATACGCAGTATTTT
>.|TRBJ2-2|TRBV5-1|15|.
CASSWGQGWTGELFF
TGCGCCAGCAGCTGGGGCCAGGGATGGACCGGGGAGCTGTTTTTT
>TRBD2|TRBJ2-2|TRBV27|16|.
CASSFSAGGAGGELFF
TGTGCCAGCAGTTTTTCGGCGGGGGGGGCCGGCGGGGAGCTGTTTTTT
>.|TRBJ2-1|TRBV21-1|18|.
CASSLGTSGRKGGNEQFF
TGTGCCAGCAGCCTTGGGACTAGCGGGAGGAAAGGGGGCAATGAGCAGTTCTTC
>.|TRBJ2-2|TRBV7-9|14|once
CASSFGGHTGELFF
TGTGCCAGCAGCTTCGGGGGGCACACCGGGGAGCTGTTTTTT
>.|TRBJ2-5|TRBV5-1|13|.
CASRDGQLETQYF
TGCGCCAGCAGGGACGGACAGCTTGAGACCCAGTACTTC
>.|TRBJ1-2|TRBV5-6|15|.
CASSLVAPGSYGYTF
TGTGCCAGCAGCTTGGTAGCGCCGGGCAGCTATGGCTACACCTTC
>.|TRBJ1-2|TRBV28|16|once
CASSTSSGEWGYGYTF
TGTGCCAGCAGTACGTCTTCGGGGGAATGGGGCTATGGCTACACCTTC